Listed below are T cell receptor beta chains from one sample, sequenced in a study of STAT5B mutations in CD4+ large granular lymphocyte leukemia. The data were produced by immunoSEQ multiplex PCR, yet TCRdb's version contains in-frame clones alone and is incomplete. The data hold around 21,000 clones, with over 70% observed a single time. Sequences were obtained from CD4+ T cells from blood buffy coats. These receptors were taken from a human donor in good health. The CDR3 runs from the conserved cysteine through the conserved F or W. The order of the fields is clone size, J gene, V gene, D gene, CDR3 protein, CDR3 DNA. The D gene is left open where the match is weak. Only some rows state a clone size, as once, few, many or a class for expanded clones.

>-|TRBJ1-2|TRBV6-1|-
CASSEGGFGYGYTF
TGTGCCAGCAGTGAAGGGGGGTTCGGCTATGGCTACACCTTC
>-|TRBJ2-2|TRBV29-1|-
CSVEDMWSGELFF
TGCAGCGTTGAAGATATGTGGAGTGGGGAGCTGTTTTTT
>-|TRBJ2-7|TRBV13|-
CASSLKEGYEQYF
TGTGCCAGCAGCCTAAAGGAAGGTTACGAGCAGTACTTC
>-|TRBJ2-7|TRBV11-3|-
CASSFRQASYEQYF
TGTGCCAGCAGCTTTCGACAGGCCTCCTACGAGCAGTACTTC
>-|TRBJ2-7|TRBV18|TRBD2
CASAEKTLAAAIEQYF
TGTGCCAGCGCTGAGAAAACCCTAGCGGCGGCGATCGAGCAGTACTTC
>-|TRBJ2-6|TRBV7-9|-
CASSLVVPGANVLTF
TGTGCCAGCAGCTTAGTTGTCCCTGGGGCCAACGTCCTGACTTTC
>-|TRBJ2-4|TRBV7-9|TRBD1
CASSLGGTGIDIQYF
TGTGCCAGCAGCTTAGGAGGGACAGGGATAGACATTCAGTACTTC
>-|TRBJ2-7|TRBV6-1|TRBD1
CASSEAGTGYLSRDFLYEQYF
TGTGCCAGCAGTGAAGCCGGGACAGGGTATTTGTCTAGGGACTTCCTCTACGAGCAGTACTTC
>-|TRBJ2-5|TRBV11-2|TRBD1
CASSLVQGKETQYF
TGTGCCAGCAGCTTAGTACAGGGGAAGGAGACCCAGTACTTC
>-|TRBJ2-3|TRBV27|-
CASRVRDTQYF
TGTGCCAGCAGGGTCCGAGATACGCAGTATTTT
>-|TRBJ2-4|TRBV6-6|TRBD1
CASRNDQGVLNIQYF
TGTGCCAGCAGAAACGACCAGGGGGTTTTGAACATTCAGTACTTC
>-|TRBJ2-7|TRBV2|TRBD1
CASSEGMTGVPYEQYF
TGTGCCAGCAGTGAAGGAATGACAGGGGTCCCCTACGAGCAGTACTTC
>few|TRBJ2-5|TRBV11-2|-
CASRGMGETQYF
TGTGCCAGCAGGGGGATGGGGGAGACCCAGTACTTC
>-|TRBJ2-5|TRBV13|TRBD2
CASSSTRLAGLAKTQYF
TGTGCCAGCAGCTCAACCCGACTAGCGGGACTTGCAAAGACCCAGTACTTC
>-|TRBJ1-1|TRBV2|-
CASTKAGAQNTEAFF
TGTGCCAGCACCAAAGCGGGGGCCCAGAACACTGAAGCTTTCTTT
>-|TRBJ1-1|TRBV5-5|TRBD1
CASSPEPGQGYTEAFF
TGTGCCAGCAGCCCGGAACCGGGACAGGGGTACACTGAAGCTTTCTTT
>-|TRBJ2-1|TRBV7-8|-
CASRGRWRSYNEQFF
TGTGCCAGCAGGGGGCGCTGGCGCTCCTACAATGAGCAGTTCTTC
>-|TRBJ2-5|TRBV6-1|-
CASGRTEETQYF
TGTGCCAGCGGGAGGACAGAAGAGACCCAGTACTTC
>-|TRBJ2-1|TRBV9|-
CASSVGGGPYNEQFF
TGTGCCAGCAGCGTAGGCGGGGGCCCCTACAATGAGCAGTTCTTC
>once|TRBJ2-2|TRBV5-1|-
CASSGGSGISTGELFF
TGCGCCAGCAGCGGGGGGTCGGGGATCAGCACCGGGGAGCTGTTTTTT
>-|TRBJ2-1|TRBV30|-
CAWSSFGGSYNEQFF
TGTGCCTGGAGTTCCTTCGGGGGCTCCTACAATGAGCAGTTCTTC
>-|TRBJ2-3|TRBV6-5|-
CASSYSRLADTQYF
TGTGCCAGCAGTTACTCGAGGCTGGCAGATACGCAGTATTTT
>-|TRBJ1-1|TRBV6-1|-
CASSGGTWNTEAFF
TGTGCCAGCAGTGGGGGAACCTGGAACACTGAAGCTTTCTTT
>-|TRBJ1-2|TRBV19|-
CASSMGQGNYGYTF
TGTGCCAGTAGTATGGGCCAGGGGAACTATGGCTACACCTTC
>once|TRBJ2-7|TRBV6-1|TRBD2
CASSERAGGSPYEQYF
TGTGCCAGCAGTGAAAGAGCGGGAGGAAGCCCCTACGAGCAGTACTTC
>-|TRBJ2-1|TRBV10-3|TRBD2
CAISVNRGAGGAYNEQFF
TGTGCCATCAGTGTTAATAGGGGGGCGGGAGGAGCCTACAATGAGCAGTTCTTC